These T cell receptor beta chains were read from a single sample in a study of T cell responses to AZD1222 COVID-19 vaccine. Using immunoSEQ multiplex PCR, the repertoire was profiled, and TCRdb retains in-frame clones only, with some absent. The profile shows about 110,000 clones, 88% of them singletons. The sample here was peripheral blood, taken on day 0 of AZD1222 vaccination. These receptors all come from an adult in good health. CDR3s include the opening cysteine and the closing phenylalanine or tryptophan. A D gene is named only where the DNA matches it firmly. Not all rows give a size; the values are once, few, many and, for expanded clones, a class.

d_call	v_call	j_call	clone_size	cdr3_aa	cdr3_nt
.	TRBV3-1/TRBV3-2	TRBJ1-6	once	CASSLPGDNSPLHF	TGTGCCAGCAGCCTACCGGGGGATAATTCACCCCTCCACTTT
.	TRBV9	TRBJ2-5	.	CASSVSQAQETQYF	TGTGCCAGCAGCGTTTCTCAAGCCCAAGAGACCCAGTACTTC
.	TRBV6-5	TRBJ1-3	.	CASSLQGPVSGNTIYF	TGTGCCAGCAGTTTACAGGGACCCGTCTCTGGAAACACCATATATTTT
.	TRBV28	TRBJ1-5	.	CASSLPNGLGSNQPQHF	TGTGCCAGCAGCCTCCCGAACGGTCTGGGGAGCAATCAGCCCCAGCATTTT
.	TRBV28	TRBJ1-2	once	CASSLTKGGDGYTF	TGTGCCAGCAGTTTGACAAAAGGGGGGGATGGCTACACCTTC
.	TRBV6-2/TRBV6-3	TRBJ2-3	.	CASSYEAPAQYF	TGTGCCAGCAGTTACGAGGCGCCGGCGCAGTATTTT
TRBD1	TRBV28	TRBJ1-2	.	CASQIGTVYGYTF	TGTGCCAGCCAGATCGGGACAGTCTATGGCTACACCTTC
.	TRBV12-3/TRBV12-4	TRBJ1-1	few	CASSLPGTEAFF	TGTGCCAGCAGTTTACCAGGCACTGAAGCTTTCTTT
.	TRBV5-8	TRBJ2-5	.	CASSAWGIRSSETQYF	TGTGCCAGCAGCGCATGGGGGATACGATCCTCAGAGACCCAGTACTTC
TRBD1	TRBV7-9	TRBJ2-7	many	CASSQGTGSTYEQYF	TGTGCCAGCAGCCAGGGGACAGGGAGCACCTACGAGCAGTACTTC
TRBD1	TRBV19	TRBJ1-1	.	CATIARGQGWRTEAFF	TGTGCCACTATAGCGAGGGGACAGGGTTGGCGGACTGAAGCTTTCTTT
.	TRBV7-8	TRBJ1-6	few	CASSLNTGSNSPLHF	TGTGCCAGCAGTTTAAATACAGGGAGTAATTCACCCCTCCACTTT
TRBD2	TRBV6-1	TRBJ2-3	.	CASSDLAGGGRDTQYF	TGTGCCAGCAGTGACCTAGCGGGGGGAGGTAGAGATACGCAGTATTTT
.	TRBV10-2	TRBJ2-3	.	CASRDDTQYF	TGCGCCAGCAGAGACGATACGCAGTATTTT
.	TRBV5-1	TRBJ2-2	.	CASSRELATGELFF	TGCGCCAGCAGTCGGGAGTTAGCCACCGGGGAGCTGTTTTTT
TRBD2	TRBV5-1	TRBJ2-7	few	CASSLVPSGLSYEQYF	TGCGCCAGCAGCTTGGTCCCTAGCGGGCTCTCCTACGAGCAGTACTTC
.	TRBV5-4	TRBJ2-3	.	CASSIPPGPTISTDTQYF	TGTGCCAGCAGCATCCCGCCGGGACCCACTATTAGCACAGATACGCAGTATTTT
TRBD1	TRBV11-2	TRBJ2-7	once	CASSPWTGNGEQYF	TGTGCCAGCAGCCCTTGGACAGGGAATGGCGAGCAGTACTTC
.	TRBV14	TRBJ2-7	.	CASSQHRSSYEQYF	TGTGCCAGCAGCCAACACCGGAGCTCCTACGAGCAGTACTTC
.	TRBV6-5	TRBJ1-1	.	CASSYSSGPRGAFF	TGTGCCAGCAGTTACTCTTCGGGGCCTAGAGGGGCTTTCTTT
.	TRBV6-2/TRBV6-3	TRBJ2-2	.	CASSWSGTGNTGELFF	TGTGCCAGCAGTTGGAGCGGGACAGGAAACACCGGGGAGCTGTTTTTT
.	TRBV7-2	TRBJ1-5	.	CASSFNRDQPQHF	TGTGCCAGCAGCTTTAACAGGGATCAGCCCCAGCATTTT
.	TRBV24-1	TRBJ1-2	.	CATSAQTGYGYTF	TGTGCCACCAGTGCTCAAACAGGGTATGGCTACACCTTC
TRBD1	TRBV7-6	TRBJ1-2	.	CASSLAQGASYGYTF	TGTGCCAGCAGCTTAGCACAGGGGGCTAGCTATGGCTACACCTTC
TRBD1	TRBV5-1	TRBJ2-2	.	CASSILRQGPGTGELFF	TGCGCCAGCAGCATCCTCCGACAGGGCCCGGGAACCGGGGAGCTGTTTTTT
TRBD1	TRBV7-8	TRBJ1-1	.	CASSLGVRGAFF	TGTGCCAGCAGCTTAGGCGTCAGGGGGGCTTTCTTT
.	TRBV11-1	TRBJ2-3	.	CASSLDLADTQYF	TGTGCCAGCAGCTTAGACCTGGCAGATACGCAGTATTTT
.	TRBV7-2	TRBJ2-2	.	CASSLRLSGSTGELFF	TGTGCCAGCAGCTTAAGACTATCGGGGAGCACCGGGGAGCTGTTTTTT
.	TRBV5-8	TRBJ2-2	once	CASSGRLIPGELFF	TGTGCCAGCAGCGGTAGACTGATACCCGGGGAGCTGTTTTTT
TRBD2	TRBV7-6	TRBJ2-3	once	CASSSGGLAGGPRGTQYF	TGTGCCAGCAGCTCCGGCGGGCTAGCGGGAGGGCCGCGGGGGACGCAGTATTTT
TRBD1	TRBV18	TRBJ2-1	.	CASSRPRGLGYEQFF	TGTGCCAGCTCACGACCCAGGGGGCTAGGGTATGAGCAGTTCTTC
.	TRBV5-4	TRBJ2-2	.	CASSLKGSNTGELFF	TGTGCCAGCAGCTTGAAAGGGTCCAACACCGGGGAGCTGTTTTTT
.	TRBV7-9	TRBJ2-1	.	CASSSHGGVSSYNEQFF	TGTGCCAGCAGCTCCCACGGGGGAGTAAGCTCCTACAATGAGCAGTTCTTC